This TCR beta chain comes out of a study of spatial heterogeneity in lung cancer (dated by TCRdb to the late 2010s). The study in broad terms: Beta-chain transcripts were consistently detected in greater numbers than alpha-chain transcripts, which likely reflected higher beta-chain transcript abundance. In the raw uncorrected reads, each unique combination of TCR and UMI appeared more than ten times on average. In non-small cell lung cancer, the study quantitatively compared TCR alpha and beta repertoires across several tumor regions, matched nontumor lung, and blood. Nonsynonymous mutation counts, determined by whole-exome sequencing of tumor tissue, were related to features of the TCR repertoire. Both alpha and beta chains were TCR-sequenced in samples taken at surgery, namely 220 tumor regions, 61 to 65 matched nontumor lung samples and 55 to 60 PBMC samples.

Looking up the germline V gene yields CDR1 SGHRS and CDR2 YFSETQ. V lost 4 bases and J lost 2 bases; the stretch between them is 11 bases long. The CDR3 holds 14 amino acids from the cysteine to the phenylalanine. The sequence is cut down to CDR3 DNA, 42 bases in frame from base 1. The time point tag for this specimen amounts to: sample taken at primary tumor resection. For TCR sequencing, whole RNA was extracted from tumor and nontumor lung tissue, or from cryopreserved PBMC samples, and no cell sorting was done. Donors were around 71 patients with early-stage, untreated non-small cell lung cancer from the lung TRACERx cohort. Only patients for whom sufficient RNA was available from at least two tumor regions were selected for TCR sequencing. This clonotype occurred many times. Its antigen remains undetermined. Per-nucleotide qualities are absent, and no much larger clonotype sits a single base away. Since the library was made to target alpha chains, this beta chain is a stray read and its abundance is not meaningful.

The library was built by means of 5' RACE. The instrument given in TCRdb is NextSeq 500. In the TCR library protocol, a unique molecular identifier was attached to each TCR cDNA molecule so that PCR and sequencing errors could be corrected. The paper's data handling went like this. TCR identification, UMI-based error correction and CDR3 extraction were performed with Decombinator tools. TCRs above a frequency of 2 per 1,000, corresponding to the top 1% of the tumor frequency distribution, were defined as expanded. Renyi diversity was calculated using the R vegan package after each repertoire was subsampled 100 times to 5,000 TCRs. CDR3 similarity networks were built from amino acid triplet string-kernel similarity, with CDR3s being connected when pairwise similarity was above 0.82. Using fastp trimming at Q25 and MiXCR clonotype assembly, TCRdb reanalyzed the public sequencing data and kept in-frame beta chains. Under each unique CDR3 protein, matching rows form one entry showing the most common genes and DNA. Here the V and J calls rest on TCRdb's processing, not on the authors' analysis. Across this sample there are around 11,000 distinct CDR3 sequences, with roughly 3.5% seen only once. Around 50% of the sample is taken by the ten largest.

Here is what the overall study found, with its caveats: Ubiquitous expanded tumor TCRs were found in blood more often at tumor resection than at routine follow-up. Additional single-cell paired TCR alpha and beta sequencing was considered necessary to confirm, at a functional level, the hypothesis that regional TCRs recognize regional mutations.

The sequence came from a female donor with early-stage non-small cell lung cancer. This specimen was PBMCs, taken at surgery. The chain employs TRBV5-1 and TRBJ2-3; the best D guess is TRBD2, with 5 bases matching. The nucleotides read TGCGCCAGCAGCCACGAGCGGCCCACAGATACGCAGTATTTT. The resulting protein is CASSHERPTDTQYF.